Listed here is a single T cell receptor (beta chain). Its antigen is unidentified. These data belong to a study of T cells in Graves' hyperthyroidism and ophthalmopathy. Study outcomes and limitations: In validation, the model predicted ophthalmopathy. These predictions came a median about 6.5 months before onset.

Hyperthyroidism, newly diagnosed and lasting under 2 months, affected patients aged 18 to 65. Authors of the study amplified TCR beta CDR3 regions from RNA transcripts. TCR CDR3 underwent first-round RT-PCR with the HTBI primer set. TCRdb re-called the multiplex PCR reads through MiXCR, storing one row per CDR3 protein. The repertoire includes fewer than 250,000 distinct CDR3 sequences, 15% to 20% of them detected once, and 50% sits in the top ten. Sequencing used blood. This TCR derives from a middle-aged man with Graves' hyperthyroidism.

CDR3 sequence (DNA): TGCAGTGCTCCGGGACAGGCGACTAGCGGGAGAAGGAGCACAGATACGCAGTATTTT. Translated: CSAPGQATSGRRSTDTQYF. The V call is TRBV20-1, the J call TRBJ2-3; TRBD2 aligns across 12 bases. CDR1 is DFQATT, CDR2 SNEGSKA, per germline (reference sequence). The CDR3 extends over 19 amino acids. Trimming cost V 5 bases and J 0 bases; bases outside gene matches: 15.